Each of the 9 T cell receptor beta chains below was sequenced from the same sample in a study of neurological immune-mediated disorders. One entry per CDR3 protein, called by TCRdb with MiXCR from the 5' RACE reads. The data show 55,000 to 75,000 distinct CDR3 sequences, with approximately 5.1% seen just once and about 5.3% held by the top ten. Sequences were obtained from PBMCs. The source of these receptors is a human donor with multiple sclerosis. The donor label of this sample is uncertain.

This clonotype was recorded many times. The chain uses TRBV10-3 and TRBJ2-7; D remains unclear. The germline V gene encodes CDR1 ENHRY and CDR2 SYGVKD. The length of the CDR3 is 13 residues. The V end lost 0 bases, the J end lost 4 bases, and 7 bases lay between the germline ends. In DNA, the CDR3 is TGTGCCATCAGTGAGTCGACTGATTACGAGCAGTACTTC. Translating it yields CAISESTDYEQYF.

This clonotype has at least ten counts. The chain joins TRBV10-3 to TRBJ2-1; tentative D call: TRBD2 (6 bases). Germline CDR1 and CDR2: ENHRY and SYGVKD. Trimming stripped 4 bases from V and 7 bases from J, with 20 bases between. CDR3 length: 16 amino acids. The CDR3 region is CAISAAGPESPNEQFF. The CDR3 nucleotides are TGTGCCATCAGTGCAGCGGGCCCCGAAAGTCCAAATGAGCAGTTCTTC.

This clonotype showed up many times. The chain links TRBV20-1 to TRBJ1-2; unclear D gene. This CDR3 is built from 12 residues. The germline V gene has CDR1 DFQATT and CDR2 SNEGSKA (reference sequence). The germline V and J ends were trimmed by 2 bases and 8 bases, with 12 bases remaining between them. DNA of the CDR3: TGCAGTGCTAGATATAGGGAAAGCGGCTACACCTTC. As protein: CSARYRESGYTF.

In its sample, this clonotype was seen many times. The rearrangement joins TRBV5-1 to TRBJ2-7, with D uncertain. This CDR3 has 14 residues. Trimming left V 4 bases short and J 3 bases short, with 14 bases between. Germline V gene lookup returns CDR1 SGHRS and CDR2 YFSETQ. In DNA, the CDR3 is TGCGCCAGCAGCACGGACGGCAGGAACTACGAGCAGTACTTC. It yields the protein CASSTDGRNYEQYF.

This clonotype appeared many times. V is TRBV5-1 and J is TRBJ1-5, with D maybe TRBD1 (6 bases). V lost 5 bases and J lost 9, with 18 bases in between. The CDR3 runs 14 residues. Germline V gene sequence: CDR1 SGHRS, CDR2 YFSETQ. The CDR3, as DNA: TGCGCCAGCAGTTGGGGGGGCATTGGTGCGCCCCAGCATTTT. This gives the protein CASSWGGIGAPQHF.

At least ten counts were recorded for this clonotype. The CDR3 spells CASSLDRLEGYTF. The CDR3 nucleotides read TGTGCCAGCAGCTTAGATCGGCTGGAGGGCTACACCTTC. The V gene is TRBV11-2, the J gene TRBJ1-2; D gene ambiguous. The V gene's germline CDR1 is SGHAT and CDR2 FQNNGV. The V gene lost 0 bases and the J gene lost 8 bases, with 10 bases spanning the gap. The CDR3 totals 13 residues.

The V call is TRBV11-2, the J call TRBJ1-2; no clear D gene. Trimming shortened V by 1 base and J by 0 bases, and 3 bases separated the two germline ends. The CDR3 is made up of 13 amino acids. The V gene's germline CDR1 is SGHAT and CDR2 FQNNGV. The CDR3 sequence is CASSLGSNYGYTF. CDR3 nucleotides: TGTGCCAGCAGCTTAGGGTCTAACTATGGCTACACCTTC.

This clonotype was found many times. This chain uses TRBV5-6 with TRBJ1-1, with D unclear. Germline CDR1 and CDR2: SGHDT and YYEEEE. V lost 4 bases and J lost 1, with 5 bases in between. This CDR3 comprises 12 residues. CDR3 nucleotides: TGTGCCAGCAGCGTAGGGAACACTGAAGCTTTCTTT. Protein sequence: CASSVGNTEAFF.

Many counts were recorded for this clonotype. The V gene is TRBV5-5, the J gene TRBJ1-1; D gene ambiguous. Per germline, CDR1 SGHKS and CDR2 YYEKEE (reference sequence). The CDR3 covers 14 residues. Trimming shortened V by 4 bases and J by 2 bases, and 12 bases separated the two germline ends. CDR3 DNA: TGTGCCAGCAGCCCCAGGACCGCCAACACTGAAGCTTTCTTT. It specifies CASSPRTANTEAFF.